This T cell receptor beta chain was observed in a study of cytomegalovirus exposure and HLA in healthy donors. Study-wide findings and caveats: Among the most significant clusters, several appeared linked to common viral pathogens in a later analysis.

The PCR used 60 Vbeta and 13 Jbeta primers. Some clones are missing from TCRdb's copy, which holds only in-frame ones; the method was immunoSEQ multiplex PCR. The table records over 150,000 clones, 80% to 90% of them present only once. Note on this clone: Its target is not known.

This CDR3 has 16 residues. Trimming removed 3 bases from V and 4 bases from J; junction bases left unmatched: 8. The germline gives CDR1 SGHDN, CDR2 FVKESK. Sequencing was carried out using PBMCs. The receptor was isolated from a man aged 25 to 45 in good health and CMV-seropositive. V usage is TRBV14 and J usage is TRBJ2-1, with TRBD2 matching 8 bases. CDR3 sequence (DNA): TGTGCCAGCAGCCAGGGGGGGGGACTAGTATACAATGAGCAGTTCTTC. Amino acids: CASSQGGGLVYNEQFF.